This T cell receptor (beta chain) originates from a study of CD8 T cells in Susac syndrome. Looking at the study overall: There were about six sequenced Susac syndrome patients with active disease and 8 or 9 in remission.

Study outcomes and limitations: Expansion of Susac CD8+ clones peaked in TEMRA cells and in active patients. Only a relatively small number of individuals were included in the TCR sequencing and HLA analysis.

Roughly 0.45 to 1 ug RNA was reverse transcribed with random hexamers. Multiplex immunoSEQ PCR targeted 54 Vbeta and 13 Jbeta TCR beta segments. TCRdb passed the immunoSEQ multiplex PCR reads through MiXCR, listing each CDR3 protein once. This table holds roughly 25,000 distinct CDR3 sequences, over 85% found once. Germline trimming cut 2 bases from V and 1 base from J; bases unmatched to any gene: 12. The CDR3 consists of 18 residues. CDR1 and CDR2 (germline): MDHEN, SYDVKM. A remark on this clonotype: The antigen remains unidentified.

The sequence came from a human donor with Susac syndrome. V and J are TRBV28 and TRBJ1-1, with TRBD1 matching 8 bases. The sequenced sample was CD8+ T cells from PBMCs. The CDR3 sequence: CASSLLAGTGTPNTEAFF. The DNA for the CDR3 is TGTGCCAGCAGTTTACTAGCCGGGACAGGTACCCCGAACACTGAAGCTTTCTTT.